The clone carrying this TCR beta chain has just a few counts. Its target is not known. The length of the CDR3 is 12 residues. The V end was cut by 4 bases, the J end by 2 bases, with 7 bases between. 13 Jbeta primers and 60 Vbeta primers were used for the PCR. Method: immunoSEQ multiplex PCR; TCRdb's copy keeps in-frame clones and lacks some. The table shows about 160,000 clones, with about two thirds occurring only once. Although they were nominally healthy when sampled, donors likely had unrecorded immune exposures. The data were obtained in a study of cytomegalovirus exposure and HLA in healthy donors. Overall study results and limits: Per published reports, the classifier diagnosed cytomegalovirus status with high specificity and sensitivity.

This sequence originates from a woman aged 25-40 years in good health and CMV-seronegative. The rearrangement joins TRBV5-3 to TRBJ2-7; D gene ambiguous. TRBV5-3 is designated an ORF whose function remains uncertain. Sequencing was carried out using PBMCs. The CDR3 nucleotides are TGTGCCAGAAGCCTAACTCCCTACGAGCAGTACTTC. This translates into CARSLTPYEQYF.